A selection of T cell receptor beta chains follows, all from one sample in a study of beta chain features in type 1 diabetes. Assay used: immunoSEQ multiplex PCR; TCRdb lists only in-frame clones, some missing. The top ten hold 0.6% to 0.8% of the sample, which has about 130,000 clones, 9% to 9.5% seen once. Specimen: central memory CD4+ T cells from blood. These receptors all come from a man aged 18 to 30 in good health. Both conserved end residues are part of each CDR3.

V gene,CDR3 protein
TRBV28,CASRRQGVESPLHF
TRBV7-2,CASSLGARGGADTQYF
TRBV28,CASSFGAGYGYTF
TRBV11-2,CASSLAGGKETQYF
TRBV6-5,CASSRQGLDGYTF
TRBV19,CASSLGLAGQETQYF
TRBV19,CASSDGYREGWQPQHF
TRBV5-1,CASSQILSGELFF
TRBV18,CASSPVGRSVSDYGYTF
TRBV18,CASSPEITNTEAFF
TRBV18,CASSQEQEMNTEAFF
TRBV5-1,CASSLAPGGESYEQYF
TRBV25-1,CASSETGGPYEQYF
TRBV14,CASSQGLAGIREQYF
TRBV7-2,CASSKRGLAANTGELFF
TRBV18,CASSPSAGETQYF
TRBV18,CASSPPGGFNTEAFF
TRBV7-6,CASSRGQGDSSYEQYF
TRBV2,CASSERAGGADEQYF
TRBV7-8,CASSSTGSTKDEQFF
TRBV29-1,CSGAGGNEQYF
TRBV18,CASSPQGGFRETQYF
TRBV11-2,CASSRLAGDSYEQYF
TRBV7-9,CASSLRQGTGATLSPLHF
TRBV6-1,CASTYSRQLQETQYF
TRBV7-2,CASSKRGQEGSPLHF
TRBV5-4,CASSLDRDQPQHF
TRBV5-6,CASRLAGRYEQYF
TRBV7-2,CASSEPSGSYNEQFF
TRBV6-5,CARFAGAPTSPLHF
TRBV9,CASSSYTGTGVTGELFF
TRBV6-6,CASMSKVGPPPYEQYF
TRBV5-1,CASSKFQGAYNEQFF
TRBV9,CASSVSSGGNTQYF
TRBV4-1,CASSLGSGGVTEAFF
TRBV27,CASSRTADSSTDTQYF
TRBV18,CASSPGYEQYF
TRBV18,CASSPGTGFEQYF
TRBV2,CASSTTSGGYNEQFF
TRBV4-3,CASSQASQYSSEQYF
TRBV6-5,CASRFGTGNTGELFF
TRBV2,CASSIRVIGGELFF
TRBV5-6,CASIPTGSYGANVLTF
TRBV5-1,CASSSGQVYEQYF
TRBV7-3,CASSLAGGAKNIQYF
TRBV11-3,CASSFSLDNEQFF
TRBV5-3,CARSNAPHHSANTGELFF
TRBV5-1,CASSPRPTGAEAYEQYF
TRBV7-3,CASSRQGSNTGELFF
TRBV4-2,CASSLDRASETQYF
TRBV7-8,CASSLQGARETQYF
TRBV11-2,CASSLRPGTGVSNQPQHF
TRBV7-7,CASSPTSGGATDTQYF
TRBV9,CASSVTTGDNQPQHF
TRBV6-1,CASRPSGQETQYF
TRBV19,CASRPGEDSGNTIYF
TRBV10-3,CAISTPSGGRETQYF
TRBV4-2,CASSQGLAGGEMVF